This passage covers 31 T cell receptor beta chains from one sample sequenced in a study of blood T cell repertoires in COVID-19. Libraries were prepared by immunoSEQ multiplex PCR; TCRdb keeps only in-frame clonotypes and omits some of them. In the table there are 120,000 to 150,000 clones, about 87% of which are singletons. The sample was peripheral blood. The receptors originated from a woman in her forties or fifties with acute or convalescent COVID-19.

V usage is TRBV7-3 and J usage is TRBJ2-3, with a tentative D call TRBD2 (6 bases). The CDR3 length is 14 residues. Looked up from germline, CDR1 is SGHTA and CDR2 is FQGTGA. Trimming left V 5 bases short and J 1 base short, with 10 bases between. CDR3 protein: CASSPGLGTDTQYF. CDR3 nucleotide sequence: TGTGCCAGCAGCCCGGGACTTGGCACAGATACGCAGTATTTT.

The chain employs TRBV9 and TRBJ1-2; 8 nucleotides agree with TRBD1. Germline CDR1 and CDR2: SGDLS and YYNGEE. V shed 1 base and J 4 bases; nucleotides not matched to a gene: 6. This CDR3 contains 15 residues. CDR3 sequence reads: CASSVTPTGAYGYTF. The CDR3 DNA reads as TGTGCCAGCAGCGTAACCCCGACAGGGGCCTATGGCTACACCTTC.

The CDR3 sequence: CASSKRTGKNTEAFF. For the CDR3, the DNA is TGTGCCAGCAGCAAACGGACAGGGAAGAACACTGAAGCTTTCTTT. The genes are TRBV7-2 and TRBJ1-1; TRBD1 agrees at 8 bases. The V and J ends lost 5 bases and 1 base, in that order; junction bases with no gene match: 6. The CDR3 is made up of 15 amino acids. Germline values: CDR1 SGHTA, CDR2 FQGNSA.

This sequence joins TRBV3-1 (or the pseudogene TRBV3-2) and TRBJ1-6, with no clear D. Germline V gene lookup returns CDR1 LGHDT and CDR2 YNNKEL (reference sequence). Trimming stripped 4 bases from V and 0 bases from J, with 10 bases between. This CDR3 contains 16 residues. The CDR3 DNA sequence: TGTGCCAGCAGCCTGTCTCGGGGCTCCTATAATTCACCCCTCCACTTT. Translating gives CASSLSRGSYNSPLHF.

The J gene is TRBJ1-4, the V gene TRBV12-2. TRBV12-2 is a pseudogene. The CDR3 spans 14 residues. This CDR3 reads CASRLPKTGEKLFF. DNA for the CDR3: TGTGCAAGTCGCTTACCGAAGACCGGGGAAAAACTGTTTTTT.

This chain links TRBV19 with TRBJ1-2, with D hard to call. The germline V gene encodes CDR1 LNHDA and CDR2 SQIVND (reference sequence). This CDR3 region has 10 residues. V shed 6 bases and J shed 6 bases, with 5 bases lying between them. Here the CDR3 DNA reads TGTGCCAGTAGCTACGATGGCTACACCTTC. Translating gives CASSYDGYTF.

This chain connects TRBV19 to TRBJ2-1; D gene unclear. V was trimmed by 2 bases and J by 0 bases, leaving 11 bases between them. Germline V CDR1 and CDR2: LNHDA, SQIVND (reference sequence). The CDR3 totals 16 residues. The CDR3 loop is CASSIQAASSYNEQFF. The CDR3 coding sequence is TGTGCCAGTAGTATACAGGCCGCATCCTCCTACAATGAGCAGTTCTTC.

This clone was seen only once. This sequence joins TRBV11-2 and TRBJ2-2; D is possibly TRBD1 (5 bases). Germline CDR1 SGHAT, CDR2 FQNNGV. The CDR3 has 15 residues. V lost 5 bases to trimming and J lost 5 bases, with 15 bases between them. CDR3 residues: CASSPLQGRTGELFF. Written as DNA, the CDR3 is TGTGCCAGCAGCCCTCTTCAGGGTCGGACCGGGGAGCTGTTTTTT.

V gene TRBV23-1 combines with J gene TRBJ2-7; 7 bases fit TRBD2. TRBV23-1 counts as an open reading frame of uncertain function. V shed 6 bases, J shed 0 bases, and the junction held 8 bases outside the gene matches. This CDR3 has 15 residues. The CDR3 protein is CASSLHGRTSYEQYF. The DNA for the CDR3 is TGCGCCAGCAGCCTCCACGGGAGGACCTCCTACGAGCAGTACTTC.

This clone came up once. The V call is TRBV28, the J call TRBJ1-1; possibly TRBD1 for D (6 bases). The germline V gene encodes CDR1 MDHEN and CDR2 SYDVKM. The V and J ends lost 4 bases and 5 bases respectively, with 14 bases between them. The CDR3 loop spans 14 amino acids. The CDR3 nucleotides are TGTGCCAGCAGTTGGGGGCAGGGAGCAACTGAAGCTTTCTTT. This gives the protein CASSWGQGATEAFF.

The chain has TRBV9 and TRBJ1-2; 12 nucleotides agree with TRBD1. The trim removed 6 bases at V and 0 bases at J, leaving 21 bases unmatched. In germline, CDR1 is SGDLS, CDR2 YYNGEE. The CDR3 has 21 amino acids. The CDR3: CASTNYIFKGGQGASNYGYTF. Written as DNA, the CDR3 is TGTGCCAGCACTAATTACATATTTAAAGGGGGACAGGGGGCGTCTAACTATGGCTACACCTTC.

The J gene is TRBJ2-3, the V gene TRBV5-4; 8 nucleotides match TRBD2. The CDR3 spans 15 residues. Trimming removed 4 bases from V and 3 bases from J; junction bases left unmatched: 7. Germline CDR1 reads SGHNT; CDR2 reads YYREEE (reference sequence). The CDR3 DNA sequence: TGTGCCAGCAGCCAGAAGCGGGAGAGGACAGATACGCAGTATTTT. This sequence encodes CASSQKRERTDTQYF.

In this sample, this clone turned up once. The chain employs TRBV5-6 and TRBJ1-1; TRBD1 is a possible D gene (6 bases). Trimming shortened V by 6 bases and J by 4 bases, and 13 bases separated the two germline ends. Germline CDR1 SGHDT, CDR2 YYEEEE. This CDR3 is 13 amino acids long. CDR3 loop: CASKDTRGTEAFF. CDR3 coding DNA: TGTGCCAGCAAAGACACCAGGGGCACTGAAGCTTTCTTT.

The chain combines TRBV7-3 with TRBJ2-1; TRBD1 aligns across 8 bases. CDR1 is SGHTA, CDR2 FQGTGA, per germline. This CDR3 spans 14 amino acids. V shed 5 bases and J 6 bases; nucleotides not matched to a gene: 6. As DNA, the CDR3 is TGTGCCAGCAGCACTCCCCAGGGGGCCAATGAGCAGTTCTTC. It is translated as CASSTPQGANEQFF.

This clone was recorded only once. The CDR3 DNA is TGTGCCAGCAGTTTGACAGGGGCAGAGCAGTACTTC. This sequence encodes CASSLTGAEQYF. This sequence joins TRBV11-2 and TRBJ2-7; 8 bases fit TRBD1. Per the germline V gene, CDR1 is SGHAT and CDR2 is FQNNGV. The CDR3 extends over 12 amino acids. V lost 6 bases and J lost 7; bases outside the gene matches: 5.

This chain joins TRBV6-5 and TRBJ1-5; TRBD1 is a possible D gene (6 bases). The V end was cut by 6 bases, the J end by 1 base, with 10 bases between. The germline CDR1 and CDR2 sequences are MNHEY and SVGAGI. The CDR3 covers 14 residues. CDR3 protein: CASSRGRSNQPQHF. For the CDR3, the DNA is TGTGCCAGCAGCAGGGGCCGGAGCAATCAGCCCCAGCATTTT.

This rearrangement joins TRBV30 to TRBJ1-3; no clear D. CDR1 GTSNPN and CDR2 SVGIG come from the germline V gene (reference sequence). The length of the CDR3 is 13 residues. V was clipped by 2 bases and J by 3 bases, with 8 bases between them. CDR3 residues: CAWSTDNGNTIYF. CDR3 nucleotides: TGTGCCTGGAGTACAGATAATGGAAACACCATATATTTT.

The CDR3 DNA reads TGTGCCAGCAGCTTAGTGGGACTAGCGGGAACGGGTTCGGGTGAGCAGTTCTTC. Translating it yields CASSLVGLAGTGSGEQFF. This sequence joins TRBV7-8 and TRBJ2-1; 13 bases match TRBD2. The junction had 12 bases not matched to a gene; V was cut back by 1 base and J by 9 bases. Germline CDR1 and CDR2: SGHVS and FQNEAQ. CDR3 length equals 18 residues.

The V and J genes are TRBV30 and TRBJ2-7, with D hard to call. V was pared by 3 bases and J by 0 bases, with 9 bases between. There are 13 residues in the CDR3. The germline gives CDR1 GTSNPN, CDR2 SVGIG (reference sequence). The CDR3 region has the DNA TGTGCCTGGAGGGCGGCCGGCTCCTACGAGCAGTACTTC. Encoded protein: CAWRAAGSYEQYF.

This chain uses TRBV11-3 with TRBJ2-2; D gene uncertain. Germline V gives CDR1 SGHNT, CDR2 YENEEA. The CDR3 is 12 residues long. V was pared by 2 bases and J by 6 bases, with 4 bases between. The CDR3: CASSLLPGELFF. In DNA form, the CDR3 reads TGTGCCAGCAGCTTACTCCCCGGGGAGCTGTTTTTT.

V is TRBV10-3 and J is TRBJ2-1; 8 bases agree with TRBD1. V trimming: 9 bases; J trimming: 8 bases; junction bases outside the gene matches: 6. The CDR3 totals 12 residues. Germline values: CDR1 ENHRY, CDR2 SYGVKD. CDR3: CAISDRAYEQFF. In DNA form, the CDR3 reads TGTGCCATTTCGGACAGGGCCTATGAGCAGTTCTTC.

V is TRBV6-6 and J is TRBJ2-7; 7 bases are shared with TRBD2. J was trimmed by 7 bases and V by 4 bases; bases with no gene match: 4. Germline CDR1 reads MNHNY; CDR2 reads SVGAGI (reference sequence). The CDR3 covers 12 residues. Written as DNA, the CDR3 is TGTGCCAGCAGTTCAATCGGGAGGGAGCAGTACTTC. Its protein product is CASSSIGREQYF.

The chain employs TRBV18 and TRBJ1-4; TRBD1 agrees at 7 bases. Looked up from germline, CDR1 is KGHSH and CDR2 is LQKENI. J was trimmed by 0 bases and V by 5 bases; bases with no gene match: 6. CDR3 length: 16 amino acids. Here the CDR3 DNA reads TGTGCCAGCTCATCGAGACAGGGAACAACTAATGAAAAACTGTTTTTT. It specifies CASSSRQGTTNEKLFF.

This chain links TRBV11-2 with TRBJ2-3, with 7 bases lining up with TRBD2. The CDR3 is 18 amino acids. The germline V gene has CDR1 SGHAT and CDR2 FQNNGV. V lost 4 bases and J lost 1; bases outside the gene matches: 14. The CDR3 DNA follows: TGTGCCAGCAGCTCTAGGGAGGGCCTAATTCGTGGCACAGATACGCAGTATTTT. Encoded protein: CASSSREGLIRGTDTQYF.

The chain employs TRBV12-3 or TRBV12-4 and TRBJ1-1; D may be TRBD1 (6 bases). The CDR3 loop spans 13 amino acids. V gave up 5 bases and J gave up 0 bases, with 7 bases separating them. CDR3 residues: CASSTGMNTEAFF. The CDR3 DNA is TGTGCCAGCAGTACAGGGATGAACACTGAAGCTTTCTTT.

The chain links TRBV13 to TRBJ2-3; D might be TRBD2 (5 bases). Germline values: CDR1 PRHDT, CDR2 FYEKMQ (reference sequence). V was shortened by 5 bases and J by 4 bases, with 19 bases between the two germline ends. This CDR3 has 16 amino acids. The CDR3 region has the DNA TGTGCCAGCAGCCCCAGCGGCCGATTGAACGCAGATACGCAGTATTTT. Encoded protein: CASSPSGRLNADTQYF.

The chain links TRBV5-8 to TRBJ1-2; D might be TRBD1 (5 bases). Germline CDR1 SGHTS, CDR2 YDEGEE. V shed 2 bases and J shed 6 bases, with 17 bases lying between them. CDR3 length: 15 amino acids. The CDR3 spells CASSLSKGRLNGYTF. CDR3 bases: TGTGCCAGCAGCTTATCAAAGGGGCGTTTGAATGGCTACACCTTC.

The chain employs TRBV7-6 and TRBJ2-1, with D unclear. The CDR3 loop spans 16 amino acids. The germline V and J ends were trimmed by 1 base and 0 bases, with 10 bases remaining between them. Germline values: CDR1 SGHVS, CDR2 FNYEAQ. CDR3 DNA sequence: TGTGCCAGCAGCTTAGGGCGACAAATCTCCTACAATGAGCAGTTCTTC. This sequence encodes CASSLGRQISYNEQFF.

The CDR3 sequence is CAEGDLGYTF. CDR3 in DNA: TGTGCGGAGGGTGACCTTGGCTACACCTTC. The rearrangement joins TRBV6-5 to TRBJ1-2; D unclear. Germline V CDR1 and CDR2: MNHEY, SVGAGI. The CDR3 spans 10 residues.

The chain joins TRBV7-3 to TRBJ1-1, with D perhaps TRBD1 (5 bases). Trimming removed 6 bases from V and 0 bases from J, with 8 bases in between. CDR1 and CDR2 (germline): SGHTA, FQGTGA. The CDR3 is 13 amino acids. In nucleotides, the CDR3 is TGTGCCAGCAGGTTACAGGTGAACACTGAAGCTTTCTTT. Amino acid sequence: CASRLQVNTEAFF.

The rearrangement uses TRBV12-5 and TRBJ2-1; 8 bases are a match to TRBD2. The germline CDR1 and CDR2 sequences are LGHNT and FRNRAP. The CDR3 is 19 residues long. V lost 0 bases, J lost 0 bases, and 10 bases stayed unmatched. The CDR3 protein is CASGLVRLAGRSSYNEQFF. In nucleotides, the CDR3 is TGTGCTAGTGGTTTGGTCAGGCTAGCGGGCAGGAGCTCCTACAATGAGCAGTTCTTC.